This T cell receptor beta chain comes out of a study of cytomegalovirus exposure and HLA in healthy donors. Sampled while nominally healthy, donors likely had unrecorded immune exposures. Study-wide points: TRBV6-2, TRBV6-3 and some other V segments were unresolvable in 87-base-pair reads.

Primers: 60 Vbeta forward and 13 Jbeta reverse. Sequenced by immunoSEQ multiplex PCR; TCRdb stores in-frame clones only, minus some. The top ten clones hold roughly 3.1% of a sample with 100,000 to 150,000 clones, approximately 80% of them seen once. A word on this clone: Its antigen is unknown.

CDR1 and CDR2 from the germline V gene are PRHDT and FYEKMQ (reference sequence). There are 14 residues in the CDR3. Trimming cost V 5 bases and J 5 bases; bases outside gene matches: 5. Sequencing input: PBMCs. The V call is TRBV13, the J call TRBJ1-1, with 10 positions matching TRBD1. This receptor was taken from a man in his thirties or forties in good health and CMV-seronegative. CDR3 amino acids: CASSGGTGETEAFF. In DNA form, the CDR3 reads TGTGCCAGCAGCGGAGGGACAGGGGAGACTGAAGCTTTCTTT. Drawing the rest from reference TRBV13 and TRBJ1-1, the complete variable domain is AAGVIQSPRHLIKEKRETATLKCYPIPRHDTVYWYQQGPGQDPQFLISFYEKMQSDKGSIPDRFSAQQFSDYHSELNMSSLELGDSALYFCASSGGTGETEAFFGQGTRLTVV.